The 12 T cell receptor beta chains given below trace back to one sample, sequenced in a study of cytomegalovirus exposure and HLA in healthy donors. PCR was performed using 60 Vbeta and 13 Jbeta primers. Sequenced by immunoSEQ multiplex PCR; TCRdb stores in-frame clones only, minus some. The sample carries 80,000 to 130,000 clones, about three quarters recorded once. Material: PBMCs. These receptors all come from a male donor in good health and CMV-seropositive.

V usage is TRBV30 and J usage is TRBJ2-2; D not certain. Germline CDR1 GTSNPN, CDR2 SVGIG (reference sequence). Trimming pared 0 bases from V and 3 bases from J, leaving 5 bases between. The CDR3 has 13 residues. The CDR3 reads CAWSVIDTGELFF. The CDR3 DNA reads TGTGCCTGGAGTGTAATAGACACCGGGGAGCTGTTTTTT.

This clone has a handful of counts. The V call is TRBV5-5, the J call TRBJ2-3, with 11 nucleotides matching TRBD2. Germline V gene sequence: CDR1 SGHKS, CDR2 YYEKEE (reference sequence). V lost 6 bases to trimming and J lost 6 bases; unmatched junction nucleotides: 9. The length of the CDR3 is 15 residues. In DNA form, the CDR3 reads TGTGCCAGCACCTATCTAGCGGGGGGCCGGGATACGCAGTATTTT. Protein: CASTYLAGGRDTQYF.

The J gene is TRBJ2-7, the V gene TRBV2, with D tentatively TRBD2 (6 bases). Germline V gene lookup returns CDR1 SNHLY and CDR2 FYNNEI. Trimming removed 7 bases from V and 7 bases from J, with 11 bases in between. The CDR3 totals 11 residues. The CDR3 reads CASNRAGEQYF. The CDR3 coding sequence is TGTGCCAGCAATAGGGCGGGGGAGCAGTACTTC.

The DNA for the CDR3 is TGCGCCAGCAGCTTGGGGTCGACAGGGAACCAAGAGACCCAGTACTTC. It translates to CASSLGSTGNQETQYF. The rearrangement joins TRBV5-1 to TRBJ2-5; 7 positions match TRBD1. In germline, CDR1 is SGHRS, CDR2 YFSETQ. The J segment lost 0 bases and the V segment lost 0 bases, leaving 5 bases of the junction unmatched. The CDR3 sequence is 16 residues long.

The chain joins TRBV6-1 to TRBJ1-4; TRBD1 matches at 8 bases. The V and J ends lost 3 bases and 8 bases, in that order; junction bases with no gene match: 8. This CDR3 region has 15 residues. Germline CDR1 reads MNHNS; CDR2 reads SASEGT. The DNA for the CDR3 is TGTGCCAGCAGTGACGGGACAGGCCGGTTAGAAAAACTGTTTTTT. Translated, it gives CASSDGTGRLEKLFF.

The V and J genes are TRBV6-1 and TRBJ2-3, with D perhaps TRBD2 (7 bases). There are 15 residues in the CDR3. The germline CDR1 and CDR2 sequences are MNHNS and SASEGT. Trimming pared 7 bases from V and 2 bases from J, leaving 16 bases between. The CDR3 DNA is TGTGCCAGCACTGGGCGGGGGCCTAACACAGATACGCAGTATTTT. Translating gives CASTGRGPNTDTQYF.

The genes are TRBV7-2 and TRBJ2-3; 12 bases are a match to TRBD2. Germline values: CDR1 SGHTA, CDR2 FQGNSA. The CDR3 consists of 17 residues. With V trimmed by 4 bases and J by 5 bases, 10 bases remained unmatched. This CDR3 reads CASSSQASGGAGDTQYF. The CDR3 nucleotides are TGTGCCAGCAGCTCCCAAGCTAGCGGGGGGGCTGGAGATACGCAGTATTTT. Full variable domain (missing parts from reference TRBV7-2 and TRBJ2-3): GAGVSQSPSNKVTEKGKDVELRCDPISGHTALYWYRQSLGQGLEFLIYFQGNSAPDKSGLPSDRFSAERTGGSVSTLTIQRTQQEDSAVYLCASSSQASGGAGDTQYFGPGTRLTVL.

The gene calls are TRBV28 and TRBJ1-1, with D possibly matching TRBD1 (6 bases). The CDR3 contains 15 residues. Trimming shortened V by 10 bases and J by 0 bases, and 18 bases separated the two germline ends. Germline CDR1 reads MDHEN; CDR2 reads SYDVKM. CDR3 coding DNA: TGTGCCACCGCCCTCGACTCAGGGGTGAACACTGAAGCTTTCTTT. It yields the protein CATALDSGVNTEAFF.

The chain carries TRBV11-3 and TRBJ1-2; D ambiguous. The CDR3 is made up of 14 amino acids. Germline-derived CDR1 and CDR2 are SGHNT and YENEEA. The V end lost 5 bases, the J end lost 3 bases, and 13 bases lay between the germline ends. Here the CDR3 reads CASSPGAEYYGYTF. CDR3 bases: TGTGCCAGCAGCCCGGGAGCAGAATACTATGGCTACACCTTC.

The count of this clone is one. CDR3 amino acids: CASSVGPGARETQYF. CDR3 sequence (DNA): TGTGCCAGCAGCGTAGGTCCGGGTGCAAGGGAGACCCAGTACTTC. The rearrangement joins TRBV9 to TRBJ2-5; no clear D gene. In germline, CDR1 is SGDLS, CDR2 YYNGEE. CDR3 length: 15 amino acids. With 0 bases removed from V and 5 bases from J, the gap between germline ends came to 14 bases.

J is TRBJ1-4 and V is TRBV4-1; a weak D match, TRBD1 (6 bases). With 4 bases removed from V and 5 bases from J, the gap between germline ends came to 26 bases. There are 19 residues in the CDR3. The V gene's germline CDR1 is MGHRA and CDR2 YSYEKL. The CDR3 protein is CASSRNKGQTTVPNEKLFF. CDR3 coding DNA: TGCGCCAGCAGCCGGAACAAAGGACAGACCACCGTTCCCAATGAAAAACTGTTTTTT.

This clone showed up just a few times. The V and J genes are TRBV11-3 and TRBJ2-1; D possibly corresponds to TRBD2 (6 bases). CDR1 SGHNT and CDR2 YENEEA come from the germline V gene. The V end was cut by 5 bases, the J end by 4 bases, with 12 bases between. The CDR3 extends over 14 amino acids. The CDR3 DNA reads TGTGCCAGCAGCCCAGGGACTTTTTACAATGAGCAGTTCTTC. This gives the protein CASSPGTFYNEQFF.